This T cell receptor beta chain was found in a study of blood T cell repertoires in COVID-19. The data were produced by immunoSEQ multiplex PCR, yet TCRdb's version contains in-frame clones alone and is incomplete. In the table there are hundreds of thousands of clones, about 79% of which are singletons. Germline lookup yields CDR1 KGHSH and CDR2 LQKENI. Trimming pared 1 base from V and 0 bases from J, leaving 15 bases between. The CDR3 loop spans 17 amino acids. The J gene is TRBJ1-1, the V gene TRBV18, with D tentatively TRBD1 (5 bases). Sequences were obtained from peripheral blood. The clonotype comes from a man aged 80 or over with acute or convalescent COVID-19. CDR3 nucleotide sequence: TGTGCCAGCTCACCACAGGGGTCAAACACGATGAACACTGAAGCTTTCTTT. This translates into CASSPQGSNTMNTEAFF.